A single sample is the source of the 28 T cell receptor beta chains below, sequenced in a study of blood T cells in healthy people across ages. A second PCR, run for roughly 7 to 11 cycles, used a sample-barcoded 5' primer plus a J-beta primer mix. TCRdb analysed the 5' RACE reads with MiXCR anew, one entry per CDR3 protein. Found here are fewer than 2 million distinct CDR3 sequences, around 40% of them singletons; the top ten hold approximately 22%. The sample comprised blood. The source of these receptors is a human donor in good health.

The count of this clonotype is one. The rearrangement uses TRBV3-1 and TRBJ1-4; D gene uncertain. CDR3 length: 16 amino acids. Trimming took 1 base from V and 0 from J, leaving 9 bases between them. Germline V gives CDR1 LGHDT, CDR2 YNNKEL (reference sequence). The CDR3 loop is CASSQAYRATNEKLFF. CDR3 bases: TGTGCCAGCAGCCAAGCGTACAGAGCAACTAATGAAAAACTGTTTTTT.

This chain joins TRBV30 and TRBJ2-7, with D tentatively TRBD1 (5 bases). The CDR3 has 13 residues. The germline V and J ends were trimmed by 0 bases and 1 base, with 7 bases remaining between them. Per the germline V gene, CDR1 is GTSNPN and CDR2 is SVGIG (reference sequence). CDR3 in amino acids: CAWSVGDSYEQYF. DNA for the CDR3: TGTGCCTGGAGTGTAGGGGATTCCTACGAGCAGTACTTC. Combining the CDR3 with reference TRBV30 and TRBJ2-7 gives the whole variable domain SQTIHQWPATLVQPVGSPLSLECTVEGTSNPNLYWYRQAAGRGLQLLFYSVGIGQISSEVPQNLSASRPQDRQFILSSKKLLLSDSGFYLCAWSVGDSYEQYFGPGTRLTVT.

This chain uses TRBV27 with TRBJ2-7, with D possibly being TRBD2 (5 bases). The end of the DNA is better explained by TRBJ2-5, so the J call may be wrong. This CDR3 has 15 residues. CDR1 is MNHEY and CDR2 is SMNVEV in the germline V gene (reference sequence). Written as DNA, the CDR3 is TGTGCCAGCAGTCCGAGGACCCTATCGGGGGAGACCCAGTACTTC. Translated, it gives CASSPRTLSGETQYF.

V gene TRBV29-1 combines with J gene TRBJ2-7; 9 nucleotides match TRBD1. Germline V gene data show CDR1 as SQVTM and CDR2 as ANQGSEA. J was trimmed by 6 bases and V by 4 bases; bases with no gene match: 13. CDR3 length equals 15 residues. The CDR3 DNA follows: TGCAGCGTTGGCTCAGGGACAGGGAGTAAGGCCGAGCAGTACTTC. It translates to CSVGSGTGSKAEQYF.

The chain is built from TRBV7-2 and TRBJ2-5, with TRBD1 identical over 7 bases. This CDR3 is 16 amino acids long. V shed 2 bases and J 3 bases; nucleotides not matched to a gene: 9. Germline lookup yields CDR1 SGHTA and CDR2 FQGNSA. The CDR3 loop reads CASSLYPGGRKETQYF. CDR3 coding DNA: TGTGCCAGCAGCTTATATCCAGGGGGTCGAAAAGAGACCCAGTACTTC.

There are many counts of this clonotype. This chain uses TRBV29-1 with TRBJ2-7; 9 positions match TRBD1. The germline V gene has CDR1 SQVTM and CDR2 ANQGSEA. This CDR3 has 13 residues. The V and J ends lost 7 bases and 6 bases, in that order; junction bases with no gene match: 10. The CDR3 protein is CSGSGTGRGEQYF. DNA of the CDR3: TGCAGCGGTTCCGGGACAGGGAGAGGCGAGCAGTACTTC.

The J gene is TRBJ1-5, the V gene TRBV20-1; no clear D. CDR3 length: 14 amino acids. With 3 bases removed from V and 1 base from J, the gap between germline ends came to 10 bases. Looked up from germline, CDR1 is DFQATT and CDR2 is SNEGSKA (reference sequence). CDR3 coding DNA: TGCAGTGCTAGCAAGGGAAAGAGCAATCAGCCCCAGCATTTT. It is translated as CSASKGKSNQPQHF.

This clonotype has a handful of counts. The J gene is TRBJ1-1, the V gene TRBV6-2 or TRBV6-3; a weak D match, TRBD1 (6 bases). V was pared by 8 bases and J by 6 bases, with 22 bases between. The CDR3 has 15 residues. Germline V gene lookup returns CDR1 MNHEY and CDR2 SVGEGT. CDR3 nucleotides: TGTGCCAGCCGCCCTACAGGGCGAAAGGGCTCTGAAGCTTTCTTT. Translated: CASRPTGRKGSEAFF.

This clonotype was counted once. V usage is TRBV7-2 and J usage is TRBJ1-5; D not certain. The CDR3 is 19 residues long. Germline lookup yields CDR1 SGHTA and CDR2 FQGNSA. Trimming removed 1 base from V and 5 bases from J, with 24 bases in between. The CDR3 protein is CASSLGVEREILGYQPQHF. The CDR3 bases are TGTGCCAGCAGCTTAGGGGTAGAGAGGGAGATCCTCGGCTATCAGCCCCAGCATTTT.

The CDR3 sequence: CASSDQPQGTAEAFF. CDR3 nucleotides: TGTGCCAGCAGTGATCAGCCCCAGGGGACCGCTGAAGCTTTCTTT. The gene calls are TRBV6-1 and TRBJ1-1; possible D gene TRBD1, 6 bases. Germline V gene lookup returns CDR1 MNHNS and CDR2 SASEGT. V was shortened by 3 bases and J by 6 bases, with 17 bases between the two germline ends. The CDR3 loop spans 15 amino acids.

This clonotype was seen once. The V call is TRBV9, the J call TRBJ2-3; the D is unclear. The V end lost 1 base, the J end lost 8 bases, and 14 bases lay between the germline ends. The CDR3 consists of 14 residues. The V gene's germline CDR1 is SGDLS and CDR2 YYNGEE. CDR3 sequence (DNA): TGTGCCAGCAGCGTATCGCCCACAGACGGTACGCAGTATTTT. It codes for CASSVSPTDGTQYF.

This clonotype was seen only a few times. The V call is TRBV5-1, the J call TRBJ2-4; D assignment may be TRBD1 or TRBD2 (6 bases each). The J call may be in error: the DNA end matches TRBJ2-7 better. This CDR3 comprises 15 residues. Germline V gene sequence: CDR1 SGHRS, CDR2 YFSETQ. CDR3 sequence: CASSFGGDTSYEQYF. The CDR3 nucleotides are TGCGCCAGCAGCTTTGGCGGGGACACTTCCTACGAGCAGTACTTC.

This clonotype has just a few counts. The chain recombines TRBV7-2 with TRBJ2-5, with 10 bases matching TRBD2. This CDR3 contains 16 residues. CDR1 SGHTA and CDR2 FQGNSA come from the germline V gene. The junction had 11 bases not matched to a gene; V was cut back by 5 bases and J by 5 bases. For the CDR3, the DNA is TGTGCCAGCAGCAGCAGCGGGGGGGCTAACTGGGAGACCCAGTACTTC. Its protein is CASSSSGGANWETQYF.

The genes are TRBV3-1 and TRBJ2-7; TRBD1 agrees at 9 bases. V gave up 3 bases and J gave up 1 base; unmatched junction bases: 13. CDR1 is LGHDT and CDR2 is YNNKEL in the germline V gene (reference sequence). The CDR3 runs to 18 residues. The CDR3 region has the DNA TGTGCCAGCAGCCAGCACCCCCCCGGGACAGGGTTGTCCTACGAGCAGTACTTC. It specifies CASSQHPPGTGLSYEQYF.

The rearrangement uses TRBV7-8 and TRBJ2-3; D not resolved. This CDR3 has 12 residues. V dropped 5 bases and J dropped 6 bases, with 9 bases sitting between them. Germline V CDR1 and CDR2: SGHVS, FQNEAQ. The CDR3 loop reads CASSRPVDTQYF. The CDR3 DNA sequence: TGTGCCAGCAGCCGGCCTGTCGATACGCAGTATTTT.

The chain links TRBV4-1 to TRBJ1-2; 10 bases are shared with TRBD1. Germline loops: CDR1 MGHRA, CDR2 YSYEKL. V trimming: 1 base; J trimming: 4 bases; junction bases outside the gene matches: 0. The CDR3 runs to 14 residues. The CDR3 region has the DNA TGCGCCAGCAGCCAAGGGGACAGGGGCTATGGCTACACCTTC. Its translation is CASSQGDRGYGYTF.

Worth noting for this clonotype: A read error may produce the germline difference seen at one junction end. J is TRBJ1-6 and V is TRBV29-1, with D perhaps matching TRBD1 (5 bases). The CDR3 is 13 residues long. Germline CDR1 SQVTM, CDR2 ANQGSEA. CDR3 protein: CSVSEGVNSPPHF. The CDR3 DNA sequence: TGCAGCGTGTCCGAAGGGGTGAATTCACCCCCCCACTTT.

The chain recombines TRBV5-1 with TRBJ2-5; D call uncertain. CDR1 is SGHRS, CDR2 YFSETQ, per germline. The V gene lost 2 bases and the J gene lost 1 base, with 6 bases spanning the gap. This CDR3 has 13 residues. CDR3 sequence reads: CASSFKPQETQYF. The CDR3 DNA follows: TGCGCCAGCAGCTTTAAGCCCCAAGAGACCCAGTACTTC.

CDR3 nucleotides: TGTGCCAGCAGGTCCCACTATGGGGACTATGGCTACACCTTC. It yields the protein CASRSHYGDYGYTF. The chain recombines TRBV28 with TRBJ1-2; D not resolved. V lost 6 bases and J 3 bases, leaving 14 bases between the germline ends. Germline V CDR1 and CDR2: MDHEN, SYDVKM. CDR3 length equals 14 residues.

Remarks on this clonotype: One end of the junction is discordant with germline, which a read error may explain. The rearrangement joins TRBV5-1 to TRBJ1-1; perhaps TRBD1 as D (5 bases). Germline values: CDR1 SGHRS, CDR2 YFSETQ. This CDR3 is built from 13 residues. CDR3 region: CASSLWSGTEAFF. The CDR3 region has the DNA TGCGCCAGCAGCTTGTGGTCAGGGACTGAGGCTTTCTTT.

To note about this clonotype: With a much larger clone just one base away, this may be a read error. The V call is TRBV6-5, the J call TRBJ1-2; no reliable D call. The CDR3 length is 15 residues. Germline V CDR1 and CDR2: MNHEY, SVGAGI. The DNA of the CDR3 is TGTGGCACCAGACCGCGGACGGCCAGCCCTTATGGCTACACCTTC. Translating it yields CGTRPRTASPYGYTF.

This clonotype was found a few times. This chain joins TRBV2 and TRBJ1-1; TRBD1 is a possible D gene (5 bases). This CDR3 is built from 14 residues. The germline V gene encodes CDR1 SNHLY and CDR2 FYNNEI. Trimming took off 5 bases at V and 7 bases at J, with 17 bases between the two ends. The CDR3 reads CASSSRAFGGEAFF. CDR3 DNA sequence: TGTGCCAGCAGTTCCCGGGCTTTTGGGGGTGAAGCTTTCTTT.

In this sample, this clonotype turned up many times. V and J are TRBV6-1 and TRBJ2-3; D is uncertain. CDR1 and CDR2 from the germline V gene are MNHNS and SASEGT. Trimming pared 0 bases from V and 2 bases from J, leaving 0 bases between. The CDR3 sequence is 12 residues long. CDR3 residues: CASSEATDTQYF. The CDR3 DNA is TGTGCCAGCAGTGAAGCCACAGATACGCAGTATTTT.

The V and J genes are TRBV29-1 and TRBJ1-1; 8 nucleotides line up with TRBD1. The CDR3 runs to 13 residues. The V gene end was trimmed by 5 bases and the J gene end by 4 bases; junction bases not matched to a gene: 6. The V gene's germline CDR1 is SQVTM and CDR2 ANQGSEA. CDR3 in DNA: TGCAGCGTTCGACAGGGGATAGGCACTGAAGCTTTCTTT. This encodes CSVRQGIGTEAFF.

V is TRBV20-1 and J is TRBJ2-7; D is possibly TRBD2 (5 bases). Germline V gene data show CDR1 as DFQATT and CDR2 as SNEGSKA (reference sequence). The germline V and J ends were trimmed by 6 bases and 0 bases, with 12 bases remaining between them. The CDR3 runs to 13 residues. CDR3 DNA: TGCAGTGCCCCCGGGATCTCCTCCTACGAGCAGTACTTC. This encodes CSAPGISSYEQYF.

This clonotype was seen only once. The V and J genes are TRBV5-4 and TRBJ2-5; 8 nucleotides align to TRBD2. Matching the DNA end better, TRBJ2-7 makes the J call doubtful. This CDR3 is built from 15 residues. The germline V gene has CDR1 SGHNT and CDR2 YYREEE (reference sequence). The CDR3 DNA reads TGTGCCAGCAGCCAACTTGCGGGGGGACGCTACGAGCAGTACTTC. The encoded protein is CASSQLAGGRYEQYF.

The V gene is TRBV29-1, the J gene TRBJ2-1, with unresolved D. Trimming took off 5 bases at V and 0 bases at J, with 11 bases between the two ends. Germline values: CDR1 SQVTM, CDR2 ANQGSEA. The CDR3 runs to 14 residues. CDR3 DNA sequence: TGCAGCGTTCACCCCGAAGGCTCCTACAATGAGCAGTTCTTC. Encoded protein: CSVHPEGSYNEQFF.

This clonotype has just a few counts. The chain combines TRBV27 with TRBJ2-1, with D tentatively TRBD1 (6 bases). Germline-derived CDR1 and CDR2 are MNHEY and SMNVEV (reference sequence). With 2 bases removed from V and 0 bases from J, the gap between germline ends came to 8 bases. This CDR3 contains 15 residues. As DNA, the CDR3 is TGTGCCAGCAGTTTACGGGGACACTCCTACAATGAGCAGTTCTTC. Translating it yields CASSLRGHSYNEQFF.